The next 21 T cell receptor beta chains were all read from a single sample in a study of immune characterization of retroperitoneal liposarcoma (dated by TCRdb to the late 2010s). Preparation of the library involved PCR. The data were produced on a NextSeq 500. TCRdb handled the public reads itself, with Q25 trimming in fastp and clone calling in MiXCR, and kept productive beta chains. One record per CDR3 amino acid sequence lists the most common genes and DNA. The sample table contains roughly 10,000 distinct CDR3 sequences; only one count was recorded for about 30% of them. The ten most abundant clones make up 7.5% to 8.5% of the sample. Specimen: tumor tissue. The receptors were sampled from a male donor with retroperitoneal liposarcoma.

This chain connects TRBV25-1 to TRBJ1-2; a weak D match, TRBD1 (6 bases). Germline V CDR1 and CDR2: MGHDK, SYGVNS. The V end lost 4 bases, the J end lost 4 bases, and 13 bases lay between the germline ends. The CDR3 consists of 14 residues. CDR3 amino acids: CASSGQTGSYGYTF. The CDR3 bases are TGTGCCAGCAGTGGGCAGACAGGTAGCTATGGCTACACCTTC.

This clonotype appeared a few times. The chain is built from TRBV6-1 and TRBJ1-6, with 8 bases aligning to TRBD1. Per germline, CDR1 MNHNS and CDR2 SASEGT. The CDR3 sequence is 15 residues long. V lost 3 bases and J lost 7; bases outside the gene matches: 5. In nucleotides, the CDR3 is TGTGCCAGCAGTGACTACGGGACAGGCAATTCACCCCTCCACTTT. Amino acids: CASSDYGTGNSPLHF.

This clonotype is categorized as medium-sized. V is TRBV6-1 and J is TRBJ2-1; D may be TRBD1 or TRBD2 (6 bases each). CDR1 and CDR2 (germline): MNHNS, SASEGT. The CDR3 extends over 15 amino acids. Trimming took 6 bases from V and 6 from J, leaving 18 bases between them. CDR3 in amino acids: CASRYQLAGANEQFF. CDR3 nucleotides: TGTGCCAGCAGGTATCAACTAGCAGGGGCCAATGAGCAGTTCTTC.

This clonotype appeared many times. The chain links TRBV7-2 to TRBJ2-1; D unresolved. The better agreement between TRBJ2-7 and the DNA end casts doubt on the J call. Germline values: CDR1 SGHTA, CDR2 FQGNSA. The CDR3 runs 14 residues. The CDR3 here is CASSSPGQYNEQYF. The CDR3 coding sequence is TGTGCCAGCAGCTCCCCCGGCCAATACAATGAGCAGTACTTC.

The chain uses TRBV4-1 and TRBJ2-4, with 13 bases matching TRBD2. J gave up 13 bases and V 2 bases, and 14 bases lay outside the gene matches. Per germline, CDR1 MGHRA and CDR2 YSYEKL. The CDR3 length is 17 residues. CDR3 in DNA: TGCGCCAGCAGCCAATGGACTAGCGGGAGAAACTACAATGAGCAGTACTTC. Translated, it gives CASSQWTSGRNYNEQYF.

This clonotype was seen repeatedly, ten times or more. The chain is built from TRBV12-3 or TRBV12-4 and TRBJ2-2; 7 bases match TRBD2. This CDR3 is 14 amino acids long. Trimming took 7 bases from V and 4 from J; bases not matched to a gene: 6. For the CDR3, the DNA is TGTGCCAGCATCCTTGGGGGGGTCACCGGGGAGCTGTTTTTT. This translates into CASILGGVTGELFF.

Regarding this clonotype: With a much larger clone just one base away, this may be a read error. As the CDR3 is not closed by the conserved phenylalanine or tryptophan, this likely results from a read error. The chain is built from TRBV6-1 and TRBJ2-5; tentatively, D is TRBD1 or TRBD2 (6 bases each). Looked up from germline, CDR1 is MNHNS and CDR2 is SASEGT. The CDR3 sequence is 14 residues long. Trimming removed 6 bases from V and 11 bases from J, with 22 bases in between. The CDR3: CASSRAGARDEQYC. As DNA, the CDR3 is TGTGCCAGCAGCCGGGCAGGGGCGCGGGATGAGCAGTACTGC.

This clonotype was observed a handful of times. This chain joins TRBV6-1 and TRBJ2-1, with 10 positions matching TRBD1. The closer fit of TRBJ2-7 to the DNA end suggests the J call may be wrong. The CDR3 is made up of 14 amino acids. Germline-derived CDR1 and CDR2 are MNHNS and SASEGT. The CDR3 loop reads CASSERQGAAEQYF. The CDR3 DNA reads as TGTGCCAGCAGTGAAAGACAGGGGGCTGCCGAGCAGTACTTC.

V is TRBV6-1 and J is TRBJ2-1; D gene uncertain. Germline loops: CDR1 MNHNS, CDR2 SASEGT. The CDR3 loop spans 13 amino acids. V was pared by 6 bases and J by 10 bases, with 16 bases between. CDR3 protein: CASSGLPPYEQFF. The CDR3 DNA reads TGTGCCAGCAGCGGCCTTCCTCCCTACGAGCAGTTCTTC.

The J gene is TRBJ2-3, the V gene TRBV6-1, with D possibly matching TRBD1 (9 bases). CDR3 length: 17 residues. Germline V gene sequence: CDR1 MNHNS, CDR2 SASEGT. CDR3 in DNA: TGTGCAGTAGACAGGGGGAGGGCAGCGGGAGGCACAGATACGCAGTATTTT. Protein sequence: CAVDRGRAAGGTDTQYF.

This chain uses TRBV6-1 with TRBJ2-4; D is possibly TRBD1 or TRBD2 (5 bases each). The length of the CDR3 is 16 residues. Germline assignment: CDR1 MNHNS and CDR2 SASEGT. Trimming pared 5 bases from V and 13 bases from J, leaving 27 bases between. The CDR3 DNA reads TGTGCCAGCAGTTTAAATAGTCCGGGACCAACAATGACGCAGTACTTC. This sequence encodes CASSLNSPGPTMTQYF.

This clonotype was seen repeatedly, ten times or more. The chain carries TRBV6-1 and TRBJ1-2, with D tentatively TRBD1 (6 bases). This CDR3 has 15 amino acids. Germline CDR1 and CDR2: MNHNS and SASEGT. V was pared by 1 base and J by 4 bases, with 13 bases between. The CDR3 nucleotides are TGTGCCAGCAGTGAAGGCCGGGGGCCCCTCTATGGCTACACCTTC. Translating it yields CASSEGRGPLYGYTF.

CDR3 protein: CASSLSSGRANTGELFF. As DNA, the CDR3 is TGCGCCAGCAGCTTGAGTAGCGGGAGGGCGAACACCGGGGAGCTGTTTTTT. The chain joins TRBV5-1 to TRBJ2-2; TRBD2 matches at 11 bases. This CDR3 comprises 17 residues. CDR1 and CDR2 from the germline V gene are SGHRS and YFSETQ. V lost 1 base to trimming and J lost 0 bases; unmatched junction nucleotides: 2. The full variable domain, with the rest looked up from reference TRBV5-1 and TRBJ2-2, is KAGVTQTPRYLIKTRGQQVTLSCSPISGHRSVSWYQQTPGQGLQFLFEYFSETQRNKGNFPGRFSGRQFSNSRSEMNVSTLELGDSALYLCASSLSSGRANTGELFFGEGSRLTVL.

Within the sample, this clonotype is large (0.1 to 1%). This chain connects TRBV7-2 to TRBJ2-3; D unresolved. V was pared by 5 bases and J by 0 bases, with 15 bases between. The CDR3 has 16 amino acids. Germline V gives CDR1 SGHTA, CDR2 FQGNSA. In nucleotides, the CDR3 is TGTGCCAGCAGCCCAAGCCCAACCGCTAGCACAGATACGCAGTATTTT. It specifies CASSPSPTASTDTQYF. Supplemented by reference TRBV7-2 and TRBJ2-3, the full variable domain reads GAGVSQSPSNKVTEKGKDVELRCDPISGHTALYWYRQSLGQGLEFLIYFQGNSAPDKSGLPSDRFSAERTGGSVSTLTIQRTQQEDSAVYLCASSPSPTASTDTQYFGPGTRLTVL.

Turning to this clonotype: Since a much larger clone is just one base distant, this may be a read error. The J gene is TRBJ2-7, the V gene TRBV6-1; 7 nucleotides align to TRBD2. The CDR3 has 14 residues. The germline gives CDR1 MNHNS, CDR2 SASEGT. The CDR3 here is CVSSEVGGVYEQYF. CDR3 in DNA: TGTGTCAGCAGTGAAGTGGGGGGGGTCTACGAGCAGTACTTC.

A few counts support this clonotype. The V call is TRBV12-3 or TRBV12-4, the J call TRBJ2-1, with D hard to call. Trimming pared 6 bases from V and 6 bases from J, leaving 6 bases between. This CDR3 region has 11 residues. The CDR3 is CASRVSNEQFF. The CDR3 region has the DNA TGTGCCAGCAGGGTTAGCAATGAGCAGTTCTTC.

Within the sample, this clonotype is large. V is TRBV7-6 and J is TRBJ2-3; D is uncertain. Germline loops: CDR1 SGHVS, CDR2 FNYEAQ. Trimming shortened V by 4 bases and J by 4 bases, and 6 bases separated the two germline ends. The CDR3 has 12 amino acids. CDR3 loop: CASSSASDTQYF. CDR3 nucleotide sequence: TGTGCCAGCAGCTCAGCGTCAGATACGCAGTATTTT.

A note on this clonotype: One junction end disagrees with the germline gene, perhaps due to a read error. This chain links TRBV7-6 with TRBJ2-3; 13 bases line up with TRBD2. The CDR3 extends over 14 amino acids. CDR1 and CDR2 (germline): SGHVS, FNYEAQ. The CDR3 protein is CVSSWTSGSNEQYF. The CDR3 coding sequence is TGTGTCAGCAGCTGGACTAGCGGGAGCAATGAGCAGTATTTT.

V gene TRBV7-2 combines with J gene TRBJ2-5; D is tentatively TRBD1 or TRBD2 (5 bases each). The DNA end favors TRBJ2-7, so the J call may be wrong. Germline V gene sequence: CDR1 SGHTA, CDR2 FQGNSA. The CDR3 loop spans 15 amino acids. CDR3 coding DNA: TGTGCCAGCAGCTCGACACGAGGGGACTCCTACGAGCAGTACTTC. It translates to CASSSTRGDSYEQYF.

The chain carries TRBV7-8 and TRBJ1-2; D is perhaps TRBD1 (5 bases). The CDR3 totals 14 residues. From germline, CDR1 is SGHVS and CDR2 FQNEAQ. V was pared by 3 bases and J by 0 bases, with 8 bases between. The CDR3 loop is CASSLGETNYGYTF. Here the CDR3 DNA reads TGTGCCAGCAGCTTGGGGGAGACTAACTATGGCTACACCTTC.

Only a few counts were recorded for this clonotype. The chain carries TRBV7-8 and TRBJ2-4, with 7 bases fitting TRBD1. Germline lookup yields CDR1 SGHVS and CDR2 FQNEAQ. This CDR3 spans 14 amino acids. V lost 1 base, J lost 13 bases, and 10 bases stayed unmatched. The CDR3 DNA follows: TGTGCCAGCAGCTTAGGACAGGGATACAATGAGCAGTACTTC. Translated: CASSLGQGYNEQYF. Supplemented by reference TRBV7-8 and TRBJ2-4, the full variable domain reads GAGVSQSPRYKVAKRGQDVALRCDPISGHVSLFWYQQALGQGPEFLTYFQNEAQLDKSGLPSDRFFAERPEGSVSTLKIQRTQQEDSAVYLCASSLGQGYNEQYFGAGTRLSVL.